These 3 T cell receptor beta chains share one sample of origin, sequenced in a study of regulatory T cells in long-lasting Graves disease. Assembly of TCR beta libraries relied on iRepertoire HTBI primers together with Arm-PCR of CDR3 regions. TCRdb analysed the multiplex PCR reads with MiXCR anew, one entry per CDR3 protein. The sample holds almost 350,000 distinct CDR3 sequences, around a fifth seen once. Time point given: persistent/refractory GD, antithyroid drugs over 5 years with positive TRAb. RNA extracted from PBMCs served as the sequencing template. Source: peripheral blood mononuclear cells (PBMCs), taken when the disease was refractory, from a patient treated with antithyroid drugs. Receptors were obtained from a female donor with Graves disease.

V and J are TRBV5-8 and TRBJ1-1, with D unresolved. The V gene lost 1 base and the J gene lost 0 bases, with 7 bases spanning the gap. Germline assignment: CDR1 SGHTS and CDR2 YDEGEE. The CDR3 is 14 residues long. The CDR3 sequence is CASSLWPMNTEAFF. The DNA of the CDR3 is TGTGCCAGCAGCTTGTGGCCAATGAACACTGAAGCTTTCTTT.

V is TRBV20-1 and J is TRBJ1-1, with 8 positions matching TRBD1. CDR3 length: 13 amino acids. Per germline, CDR1 DFQATT and CDR2 SNEGSKA (reference sequence). V lost 3 bases, J lost 4 bases, and 4 bases stayed unmatched. This CDR3 is CSARRDRSTEAFF. CDR3 DNA sequence: TGCAGTGCTAGGAGGGACAGGAGCACTGAAGCTTTCTTT.

This clonotype was seen a handful of times. This chain links TRBV5-1 with TRBJ1-3; D is unresolved. The V gene lost 1 base and the J gene lost 2 bases, with 16 bases spanning the gap. The CDR3 is made up of 17 amino acids. Germline lookup yields CDR1 SGHRS and CDR2 YFSETQ. As DNA, the CDR3 is TGCGCCAGCAGCTTGACGGATCCGGGTGCTGCTGGAAACACCATATATTTT. Its translation is CASSLTDPGAAGNTIYF.